This TCR beta chain came from a study of CD8+CD57+ T cells in acquired aplastic anemia. This clonotype was picked up a small number of times. After removal of 6 bases from V and 12 bases from J, the junction contained 16 bases not matched to a gene. The CDR3 has 13 residues. Germline V gene lookup returns CDR1 DFQATT and CDR2 SNEGSKA (reference sequence). CDR3 and TCR beta VDJ profiling relied on a genomic DNA template. Each CDR3 protein gets one entry after TCRdb re-called the reads with MiXCR. The sample lists about 95,000 distinct CDR3 sequences, about 63% occurring once. Only patients with CD8+CD57+ cell expansion on flow cytometry were chosen for sequencing.

The chain combines TRBV20-1 with TRBJ2-7; TRBD2 aligns across 8 bases. Material: sorted CD4+, CD8+, or CD8+CD57+ T cells (not recorded which) from PBMCs. The sequence came from a human donor with aplastic anemia. This CDR3 is CSARTSGTDWAYF. CDR3 nucleotide sequence: TGCAGTGCCCGAACTAGCGGAACGGACTGGGCGTACTTC.